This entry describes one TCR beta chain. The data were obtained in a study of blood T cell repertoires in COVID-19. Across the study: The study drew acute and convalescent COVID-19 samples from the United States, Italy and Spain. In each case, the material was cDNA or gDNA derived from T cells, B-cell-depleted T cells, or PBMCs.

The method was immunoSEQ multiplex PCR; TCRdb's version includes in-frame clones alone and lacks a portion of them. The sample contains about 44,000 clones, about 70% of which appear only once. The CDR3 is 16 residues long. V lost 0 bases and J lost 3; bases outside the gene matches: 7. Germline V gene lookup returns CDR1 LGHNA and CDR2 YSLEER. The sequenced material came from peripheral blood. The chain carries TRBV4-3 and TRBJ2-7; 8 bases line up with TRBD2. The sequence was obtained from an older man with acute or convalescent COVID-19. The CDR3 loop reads CASSQELAVRNYEQYF. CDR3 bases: TGCGCCAGCAGCCAAGAACTAGCGGTGAGGAACTACGAGCAGTACTTC.